The table lists the clone carrying this T cell receptor beta chain with a count of one. The data derive from a study of blood T cell repertoires in COVID-19. Sequenced by immunoSEQ multiplex PCR; TCRdb stores in-frame clones only, minus some. The table includes approximately 290,000 clones, around 82% detected once. Trimming at V came to 3 bases and at J to 8 bases, leaving 8 bases not matched to a gene. Germline values: CDR1 SGHTA, CDR2 FQGNSA. The CDR3 loop spans 16 amino acids. This chain uses TRBV7-2 with TRBJ2-1; 12 bases match TRBD2. The receptor's source is a person aged 70 to 85 with COVID-19, enrolled during active disease. Material: peripheral blood. In DNA, the CDR3 is TGTGCCAGCAGCTTCGCTAGCGGGAGGGCCGGCGATGAGCAGTTCTTC. As protein: CASSFASGRAGDEQFF.